The clone carrying this TCR beta chain was seen ten or more times. Its antigen remains unknown. The sample belongs to a study of T cells after yellow fever vaccination. Study-level findings and limits: Contamination by abundant bulk-population clonotypes could be present in FACS-sorted repertoires.

With 4 bases removed from V and 4 bases from J, the gap between germline ends came to 12 bases. The CDR3 spans 14 residues. Per germline, CDR1 SGHRS and CDR2 YFSETQ. In TCRdb, the 5' RACE reads were re-called with MiXCR into one record per CDR3 protein. The data contain around 330,000 distinct CDR3 sequences, more than 3% of them singletons. V gene TRBV5-1 combines with J gene TRBJ2-1; TRBD2 might be the D (5 bases). The source is a young man who received the YFV17D yellow fever vaccine. This specimen was PBMCs, taken on the day of the yellow fever booster vaccination. CDR3 in amino acids: CASSPPGGYNEQFF. The CDR3 DNA is TGCGCCAGCAGCCCCCCGGGCGGGTACAATGAGCAGTTCTTC. Combining the CDR3 with reference TRBV5-1 and TRBJ2-1 gives the whole variable domain KAGVTQTPRYLIKTRGQQVTLSCSPISGHRSVSWYQQTPGQGLQFLFEYFSETQRNKGNFPGRFSGRQFSNSRSEMNVSTLELGDSALYLCASSPPGGYNEQFFGPGTRLTVL.